This T cell receptor (beta chain) was recorded in a study of shared T cell receptors in the human thymus. Profiled with immunoSEQ multiplex PCR; TCRdb holds only in-frame clones, not every one. The sample gives 500,000 to 850,000 clones, about 87% of which show up once; under 0.01% is in the top ten. The V gene's germline CDR1 is LNHNV and CDR2 YYDKDF (reference sequence). The length of the CDR3 is 15 residues. The V end was cut by 5 bases, the J end by 3 bases, with 17 bases between. The sample was also linked to a second study, of human thymus T cells. That source adds: Surgeons resected thymus tissue during corrective heart surgery. Thymic and blood repertoires showed apparently biased V and J gene usage. Thymic TCR repertoires of unrelated people reportedly overlapped highly.

This chain joins TRBV15 and TRBJ2-7; D perhaps matches TRBD1 (5 bases). The origin of this receptor is a boy under two years old with a congenital heart defect. The sequencing input was thymocytes. CDR3 residues: CATSQDSHQNYEQYF. DNA of the CDR3: TGTGCCACCAGCCAAGACAGTCACCAGAACTACGAGCAGTACTTC.